What follows are 4 T cell receptor beta chains derived from one specimen sequenced in a study of blood T cell repertoires in COVID-19. Repertoires were generated with immunoSEQ multiplex PCR, while TCRdb's copy carries only in-frame clones and drops some. The top ten hold about 16% of the sample, which has over 85,000 clones, approximately 87% seen once. What was sequenced was peripheral blood. These receptors were taken from a human donor in a cohort sampled during active COVID-19.

This clone appeared a few times. The chain employs TRBV28 and TRBJ1-5; 7 nucleotides agree with TRBD1. V shed 8 bases and J 5 bases; nucleotides not matched to a gene: 6. Germline values: CDR1 MDHEN, CDR2 SYDVKM. The CDR3 runs to 13 residues. CDR3 in amino acids: CASRYTGDQPQHF. CDR3 sequence (DNA): TGTGCCAGCCGCTATACAGGGGATCAGCCCCAGCATTTT.

V usage is TRBV6-5 and J usage is TRBJ2-1; no clear D gene. The length of the CDR3 is 13 residues. Trimming cost V 4 bases and J 4 bases, with 8 bases left between them. The germline V gene has CDR1 MNHEY and CDR2 SVGAGI. CDR3 in amino acids: CASSSNKYNEQFF. The CDR3 DNA reads TGTGCCAGCAGTTCAAACAAGTACAATGAGCAGTTCTTC.

The chain recombines TRBV6-5 with TRBJ2-1; the match to TRBD1 covers 7 bases. Trimming removed 6 bases from V and 0 bases from J; junction bases left unmatched: 5. CDR3 length: 15 amino acids. Germline CDR1 is MNHEY and CDR2 is SVGAGI. The CDR3 DNA reads as TGTGCCAGCAGGACAGGGACGAGCTCCTACAATGAGCAGTTCTTC. Translated, it gives CASRTGTSSYNEQFF.

The CDR3 bases are TGTGCCAGCAGCCCCCGGTCCCTTTATAATTCACCCCTCCACTTT. Its translation: CASSPRSLYNSPLHF. The chain couples TRBV6-6 to TRBJ1-6, with D hard to call. The V gene lost 6 bases and the J gene lost 4 bases, with 13 bases spanning the gap. This CDR3 comprises 15 residues. Germline CDR1 and CDR2: MNHNY and SVGAGI (reference sequence).